This is a list of T cell receptor beta chains from one sample in a study of CD8 T cells in Susac syndrome. TCRdb re-analysed the immunoSEQ multiplex PCR reads in MiXCR, keeping a single row per CDR3 protein. Of 150,000 to 200,000 distinct CDR3 sequences in the sample, around 95% were seen once. Sequences were obtained from CD4+ T cells from PBMCs. All receptors derive from a human donor with multiple sclerosis. CDR3s include the opening cysteine and the closing phenylalanine or tryptophan. The D gene is left open where the match is weak. For some rows the clone size is stated as once, few or many, or as a class when expanded; others skip it.

>17|TRBD1|-|TRBJ1-1|TRBV5-1
TGCGCCAGCAGCTTGGGGTGGACAGGGGGCGCCGTCACTGAAGCTTTCTTT
CASSLGWTGGAVTEAFF
>14|-|-|TRBJ1-1|TRBV12-5
TGTGCTAGTGGTCCCCGGACGGTGAACACTGAAGCTTTCTTT
CASGPRTVNTEAFF
>14|TRBD1|-|TRBJ1-5|TRBV12-3/TRBV12-4
TGTGCCAGCAACAAACAGGGGGGAAATCAGCCCCAGCATTTT
CASNKQGGNQPQHF
>14|TRBD2|-|TRBJ2-3|TRBV20-1
TGCAGTGCTGGATTTTCGGGGGGTGGAGATACGCAGTATTTT
CSAGFSGGGDTQYF
>10|-|-|TRBJ1-2|TRBV30
TGTGCCTGGAGGAGGACTGGCTACACCTTC
CAWRRTGYTF
>16|-|-|TRBJ1-1|TRBV7-9
TGTGCCAGCAGGTTACTTGGCGGGCGCTTGAACACTGAAGCTTTCTTT
CASRLLGGRLNTEAFF
>15|TRBD1|-|TRBJ1-6|TRBV5-4
TGTGCCAGCAGCGAACCGGGACAGGGGGCGGGGGCCCTCCACTTT
CASSEPGQGAGALHF
>14|TRBD1|-|TRBJ2-7|TRBV2
TGTGCCAGCAGCAGAGCAGGGGGACAGTACGAGCAGTACTTC
CASSRAGGQYEQYF
>16|TRBD1|-|TRBJ2-3|TRBV5-1
TGCGCCAGCAGCCGGGGACAGGGGCAATTCACAGATACGCAGTATTTT
CASSRGQGQFTDTQYF
>17|TRBD1|-|TRBJ1-2|TRBV27
TGTGCCAGCAGCCTCATTACCGCGACAGGGTTAGGGGTTGGCTACACCTTC
CASSLITATGLGVGYTF
>11|-|-|TRBJ1-4|TRBV12-3/TRBV12-4
TGTGCCAGCAGGAGTAATGAAAAACTGTTTTTT
CASRSNEKLFF
>11|-|-|TRBJ1-5|TRBV28
TGTGCCAGCAGTAGCGTTTATCCCCAGCATTTT
CASSSVYPQHF
>14|-|-|TRBJ2-5|TRBV12-3/TRBV12-4
TGTGCCAGCAGTTGGAGGGACCAGGGAGGGACCCAGTACTTC
CASSWRDQGGTQYF
>14|TRBD1|-|TRBJ2-2|TRBV20-1
TGCAGTGCTAGCACCAGGGGGCTTAATAGGGAGCTGTTTTTT
CSASTRGLNRELFF
>13|-|-|TRBJ1-1|TRBV20-1
TGCAGTGCTCTATCGACAGGGAACACTGAAGCTTTCTTT
CSALSTGNTEAFF
>15|-|-|TRBJ2-1|TRBV9
TGTGCCAGCAGCTCCGGGGGGCTCGACTACAATGAGCAGTTCTTC
CASSSGGLDYNEQFF
>13|-|-|TRBJ2-3|TRBV3-1
TGTGCCAGCGGTCCAACGGGCACAGATACGCAGTATTTT
CASGPTGTDTQYF
>14|-|-|TRBJ1-2|TRBV30
TGTGCCCGCCGCCAGGACGAAGCTAACTATGGCTACACCTTC
CARRQDEANYGYTF
>11|-|-|TRBJ2-2|TRBV30
TGTGCCTGGAGTGTACCCGGGGAGCTGTTTTTT
CAWSVPGELFF
>16|-|-|TRBJ1-2|TRBV3-1
TGTGCCAGCAGTCAAGGAGGGGGGGACCCAGTTTCTGGCTACACCTTC
CASSQGGGDPVSGYTF
>13|TRBD1|-|TRBJ2-1|TRBV30
TGTGCCTGGAGAAAGGGGGCCTTAAATGAGCAGTTCTTC
CAWRKGALNEQFF
>11|-|few|TRBJ1-1|TRBV2
TGTGCCAGCAGGGAGAACACTGAAGCTTTCTTT
CASRENTEAFF
>19|-|-|TRBJ2-6|TRBV3-1
TGTGCCAGCAGCCAAGAGTTAGGGACACTTCTCTCTGGGGCCAACGTCCTGACTTTC
CASSQELGTLLSGANVLTF
>12|-|-|TRBJ2-7|TRBV29-1
TGCAGCGTGATACAGGGCCCCTACGAGCAGTACTTC
CSVIQGPYEQYF
>15|-|-|TRBJ2-3|TRBV5-1
TGCGCCAGCAGCTTGGTGGGGGCCCGCACAGATACGCAGTATTTT
CASSLVGARTDTQYF
>13|-|-|TRBJ2-7|TRBV30
TGTGCCTGGAGTCCGGACAATCTCGGCGAGCAGTACTTC
CAWSPDNLGEQYF
>14|-|-|TRBJ1-2|TRBV9
TGTGCCAGCAGCTCCCCAGGGGAAGGGTATGGCTACACCTTC
CASSSPGEGYGYTF
>15|-|-|TRBJ2-7|TRBV25-1
TGTGCCAGCAGTGAATACAGTGCAGGGACCTACGAGCAGTACTTC
CASSEYSAGTYEQYF
>13|-|-|TRBJ2-3|TRBV5-4
TGTGCCAGCAGCTGGGACGTCACAGATACGCAGTATTTT
CASSWDVTDTQYF
>13|-|-|TRBJ2-7|TRBV20-1
TGCAGTGCTAGGTCCTACGCGTCCTACGAGCAGTACTTC
CSARSYASYEQYF
>15|TRBD1|-|TRBJ2-6|TRBV20-1
TGCAGTGCCCCGACAGGGGGCTTCGGGGCCAACGTCCTGACTTTC
CSAPTGGFGANVLTF